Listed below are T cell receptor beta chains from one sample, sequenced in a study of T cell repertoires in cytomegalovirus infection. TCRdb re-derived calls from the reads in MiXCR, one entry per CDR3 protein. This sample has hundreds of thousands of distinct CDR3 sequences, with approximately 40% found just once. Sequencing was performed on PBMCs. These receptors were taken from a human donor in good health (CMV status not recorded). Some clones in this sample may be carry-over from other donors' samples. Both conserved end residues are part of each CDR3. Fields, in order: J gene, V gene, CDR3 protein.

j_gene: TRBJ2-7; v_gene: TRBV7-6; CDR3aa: CARSLATAYEQYF
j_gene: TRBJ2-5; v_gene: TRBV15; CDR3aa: CATSREAGRLETQYF
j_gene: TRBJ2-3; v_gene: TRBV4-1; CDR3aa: CASSRPGGTDTQYF
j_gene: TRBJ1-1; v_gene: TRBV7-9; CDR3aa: CAISLDGHYTEAFF
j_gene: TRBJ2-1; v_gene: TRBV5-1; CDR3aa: CASSLVVSGTGSYEQFF
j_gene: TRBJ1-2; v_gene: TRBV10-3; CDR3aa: CAISEGGGNYGYTF
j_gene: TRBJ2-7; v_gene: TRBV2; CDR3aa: CASRFPGTGSYEQYF
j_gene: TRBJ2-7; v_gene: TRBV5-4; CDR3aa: CASSSGTQFYEQYF
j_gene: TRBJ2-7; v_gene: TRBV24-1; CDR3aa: CATSEAGPGRYEQYF
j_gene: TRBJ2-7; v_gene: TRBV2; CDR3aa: CASSQASYRGGEQYF
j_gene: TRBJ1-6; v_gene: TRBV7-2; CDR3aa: CASSQQGGGRGSPLHW
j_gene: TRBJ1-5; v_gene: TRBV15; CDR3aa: CATSRVAPNIWINQPQHF
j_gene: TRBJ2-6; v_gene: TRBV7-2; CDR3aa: CASSSPRGSGVNVLTF
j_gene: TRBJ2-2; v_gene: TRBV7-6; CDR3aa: CATRRGGNTGELFF
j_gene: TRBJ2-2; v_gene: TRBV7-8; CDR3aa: CASSETILGPGELFF
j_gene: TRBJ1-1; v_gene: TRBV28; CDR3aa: CASSQQGGRTEAFF
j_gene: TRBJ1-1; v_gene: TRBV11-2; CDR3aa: CASSLEERTNTEAFF
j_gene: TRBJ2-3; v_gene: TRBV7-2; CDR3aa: CASSKKPGLAATDTQYF
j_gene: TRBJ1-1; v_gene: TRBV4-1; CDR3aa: CASSQAYGRENTEAFF
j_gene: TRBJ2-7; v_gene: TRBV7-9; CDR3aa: CASSPPIRDGDHEQYF
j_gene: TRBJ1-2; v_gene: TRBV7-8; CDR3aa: CASSLLPQQGIAGYTF
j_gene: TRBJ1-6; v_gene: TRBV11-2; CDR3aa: CASSLGSLFKSSYNSPLHF
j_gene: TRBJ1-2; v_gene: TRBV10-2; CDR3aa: CASSELDPGTGAYGYTF
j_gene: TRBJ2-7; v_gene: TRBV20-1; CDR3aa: CSASWVGDEQYF
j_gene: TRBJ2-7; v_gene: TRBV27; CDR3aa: CASSVRVSYEQYF
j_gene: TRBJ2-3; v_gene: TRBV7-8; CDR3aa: CASSPRDRGGPNNSTDTQYF
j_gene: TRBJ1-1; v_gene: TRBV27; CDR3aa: CASRITGTGNTEAFF
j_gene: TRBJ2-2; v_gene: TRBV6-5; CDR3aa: CASSYAGAGELFF
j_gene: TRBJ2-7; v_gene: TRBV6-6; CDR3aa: CASRPGASGGATNYEQYF
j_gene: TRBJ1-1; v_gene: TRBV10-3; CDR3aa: CAISEFLQGSAEAFF
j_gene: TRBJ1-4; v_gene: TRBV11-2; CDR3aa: CASSSLQGRAANEKLFF
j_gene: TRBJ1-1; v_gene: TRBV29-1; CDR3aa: CSVSKANTEAFF
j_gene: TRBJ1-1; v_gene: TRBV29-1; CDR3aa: CSALFTEAFF
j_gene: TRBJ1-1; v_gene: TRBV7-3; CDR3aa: CASSSQGRGLTEAFF
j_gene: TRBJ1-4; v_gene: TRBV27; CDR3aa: CASRKTGSEKLFF
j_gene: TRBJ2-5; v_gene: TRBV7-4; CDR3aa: CASSRKVETQYF
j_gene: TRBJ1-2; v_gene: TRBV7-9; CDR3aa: CASSPRTVDGYTF
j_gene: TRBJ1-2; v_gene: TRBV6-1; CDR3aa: CASSQGPWRGYTF
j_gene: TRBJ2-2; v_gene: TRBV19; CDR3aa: CASSMGLMIELFF
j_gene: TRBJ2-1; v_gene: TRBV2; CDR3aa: CASKIGSSGGNEQFF
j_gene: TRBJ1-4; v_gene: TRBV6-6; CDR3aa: CASSYSQGAHTTNEKLFF